These T cell receptor beta chains were read from a single sample in a study of CD8 T cells in Susac syndrome. In TCRdb, the immunoSEQ multiplex PCR reads were re-called with MiXCR into one record per CDR3 protein. Of about 110,000 distinct CDR3 sequences in the sample, 94% were seen once. Sequenced material: CD8+ T cells from PBMCs. Source of these receptors: a human donor with Susac syndrome. CDR3s leave out the opening cysteine and the closing phenylalanine or tryptophan. Each record gives: clone size, V gene, CDR3 protein. Not every row has a clone size; where given, it reads once, few, many or a size class.

size: NA
V: TRBV14
CDR3: ASSPPGQSAGANVLT

size: once
V: TRBV12-3/TRBV12-4
CDR3: ASSSEGPGANVLT

size: NA
V: TRBV9
CDR3: ASSVEGRSALNTEAF

size: few
V: TRBV14
CDR3: ASSQDTGNTEAF

size: NA
V: TRBV7-8
CDR3: ASSLVKELQYEQY

size: NA
V: TRBV7-8
CDR3: ASSPFGYNEQF

size: NA
V: TRBV3-1
CDR3: ASSQDRGGGAGCT

size: NA
V: TRBV3-1
CDR3: ASSHGTSGTYEQY

size: NA
V: TRBV15
CDR3: ATSSSPWSTEAF

size: NA
V: TRBV23-1
CDR3: ASSQGFRYGYT

size: NA
V: TRBV9
CDR3: ASSVDGAGPDYGGYT

size: NA
V: TRBV20-1
CDR3: SARGYQGLEDTQY

size: NA
V: TRBV25-1
CDR3: ASSRATSTDTQY

size: NA
V: TRBV9
CDR3: ASSPTGEVNGYT

size: NA
V: TRBV7-9
CDR3: ASSLWSGARETQY

size: NA
V: TRBV14
CDR3: ASSPIGAGELF

size: NA
V: TRBV28
CDR3: ASRVLGTHTYEQY

size: NA
V: TRBV2
CDR3: ASSGDGTASYEQY

size: NA
V: TRBV3-1
CDR3: ASSQDQTAETQY

size: NA
V: TRBV25-1
CDR3: ASNPGQPNQPQH

size: NA
V: TRBV14
CDR3: ASSSRGRAHEQY

size: NA
V: TRBV5-1
CDR3: ASSLSGTPSYNEQF

size: NA
V: TRBV12-3/TRBV12-4
CDR3: ASSFGTLNTEAF

size: NA
V: TRBV7-6
CDR3: ASSPLDNEQF

size: NA
V: TRBV9
CDR3: ASTLAGAATDTQY

size: NA
V: TRBV20-1
CDR3: SASLSQGARTEAF

size: NA
V: TRBV11-2
CDR3: ASSSGTNYGYT

size: NA
V: TRBV6-5
CDR3: ASSPRGPLYEQY

size: few
V: TRBV27
CDR3: ASSVDGYNEQF

size: NA
V: TRBV6-5
CDR3: ASSYSGVINTGELF

size: NA
V: TRBV9
CDR3: ASSAGGADTQY

size: NA
V: TRBV13
CDR3: ASSFGAEKLF

size: NA
V: TRBV7-9
CDR3: ASRPTGEVDGYT

size: NA
V: TRBV12-3/TRBV12-4
CDR3: ASSLGGGPDEQY

size: NA
V: TRBV12-3/TRBV12-4
CDR3: ASSLGDVQY

size: NA
V: TRBV29-1
CDR3: SVELDSPISGANVLT

size: NA
V: TRBV19
CDR3: ASSSGGPSGANVLT

size: NA
V: TRBV5-4
CDR3: ASSWGRGNTGELF

size: NA
V: TRBV12-3/TRBV12-4
CDR3: ASSPGTDYEQY

size: NA
V: TRBV5-1
CDR3: ASSGATVPSTDTQY

size: NA
V: TRBV7-9
CDR3: ASSPQGSFYGYT

size: NA
V: TRBV3-1
CDR3: ASSPGQTYEQY

size: NA
V: TRBV5-1
CDR3: ASSLEPLYEQY

size: NA
V: TRBV12-3/TRBV12-4
CDR3: ASSQDSSYNSPLH

size: NA
V: TRBV7-2
CDR3: ASSLTPGGLGFYT

size: NA
V: TRBV15
CDR3: ATSPPAGATNEKLF

size: NA
V: TRBV6-2/TRBV6-3
CDR3: ASIHLPGAYGYT

size: NA
V: TRBV20-1
CDR3: SAERSSSGNTIY